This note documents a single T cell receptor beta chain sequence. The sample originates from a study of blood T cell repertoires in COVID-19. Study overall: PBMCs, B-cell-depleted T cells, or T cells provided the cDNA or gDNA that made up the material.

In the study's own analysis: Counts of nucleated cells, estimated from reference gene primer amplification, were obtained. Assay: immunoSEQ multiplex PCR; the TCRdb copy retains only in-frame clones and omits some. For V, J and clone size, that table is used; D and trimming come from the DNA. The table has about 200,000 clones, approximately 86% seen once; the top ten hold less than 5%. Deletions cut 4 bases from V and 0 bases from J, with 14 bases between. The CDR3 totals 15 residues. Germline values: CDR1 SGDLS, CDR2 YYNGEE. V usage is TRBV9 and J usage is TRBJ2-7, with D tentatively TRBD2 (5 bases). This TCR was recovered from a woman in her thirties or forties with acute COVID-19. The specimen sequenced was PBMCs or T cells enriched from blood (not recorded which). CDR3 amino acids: CASSPNPRDSYEQYF. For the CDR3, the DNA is TGTGCCAGCAGCCCGAACCCACGGGACTCCTACGAGCAGTACTTC.